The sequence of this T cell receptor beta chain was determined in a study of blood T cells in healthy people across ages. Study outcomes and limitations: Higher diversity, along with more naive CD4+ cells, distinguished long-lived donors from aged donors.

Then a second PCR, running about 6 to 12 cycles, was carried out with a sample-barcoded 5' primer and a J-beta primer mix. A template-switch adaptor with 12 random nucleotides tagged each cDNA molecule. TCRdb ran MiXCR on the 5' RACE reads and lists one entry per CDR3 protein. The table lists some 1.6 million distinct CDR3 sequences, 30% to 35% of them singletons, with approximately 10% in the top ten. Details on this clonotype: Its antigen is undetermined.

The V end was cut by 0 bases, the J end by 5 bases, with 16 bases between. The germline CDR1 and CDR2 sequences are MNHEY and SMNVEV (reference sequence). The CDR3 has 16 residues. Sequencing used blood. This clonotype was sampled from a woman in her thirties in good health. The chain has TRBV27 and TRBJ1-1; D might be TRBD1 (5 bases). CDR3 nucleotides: TGTGCCAGCAGTTTATCGGGGCAGGGAAGTTTGACTGAAGCTTTCTTT. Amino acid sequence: CASSLSGQGSLTEAFF.